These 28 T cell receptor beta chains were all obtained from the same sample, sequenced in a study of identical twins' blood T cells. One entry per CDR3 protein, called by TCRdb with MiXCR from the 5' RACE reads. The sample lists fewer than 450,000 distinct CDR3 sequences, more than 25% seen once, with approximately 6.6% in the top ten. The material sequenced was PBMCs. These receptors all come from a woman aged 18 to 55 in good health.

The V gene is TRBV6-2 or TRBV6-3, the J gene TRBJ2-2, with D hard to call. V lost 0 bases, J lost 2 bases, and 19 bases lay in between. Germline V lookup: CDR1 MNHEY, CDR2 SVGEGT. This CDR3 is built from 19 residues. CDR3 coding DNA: TGTGCCAGCAGTTACTCAGCCCTGGACCGCCTAAGTAACACCGGGGAGCTGTTTTTT. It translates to CASSYSALDRLSNTGELFF.

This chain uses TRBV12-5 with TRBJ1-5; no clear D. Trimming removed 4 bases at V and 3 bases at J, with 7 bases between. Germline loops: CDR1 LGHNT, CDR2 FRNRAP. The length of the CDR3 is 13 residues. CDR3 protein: CASGSAPNQPQHF. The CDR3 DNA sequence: TGTGCTAGTGGTTCGGCCCCCAATCAGCCCCAGCATTTT.

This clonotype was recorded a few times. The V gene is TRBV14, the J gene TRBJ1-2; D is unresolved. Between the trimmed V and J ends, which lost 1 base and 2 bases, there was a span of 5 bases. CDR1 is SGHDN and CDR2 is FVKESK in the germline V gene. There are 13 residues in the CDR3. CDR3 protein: CASSQAQNYGYTF. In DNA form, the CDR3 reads TGTGCCAGCAGCCAAGCACAGAACTATGGCTACACCTTC.

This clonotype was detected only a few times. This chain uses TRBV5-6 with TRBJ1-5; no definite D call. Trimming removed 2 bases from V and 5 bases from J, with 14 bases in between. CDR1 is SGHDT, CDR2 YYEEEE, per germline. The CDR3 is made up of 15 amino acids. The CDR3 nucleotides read TGTGCCAGCAGCTTTGTCGGAACACCGGATCAGCCCCAGCATTTT. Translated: CASSFVGTPDQPQHF.

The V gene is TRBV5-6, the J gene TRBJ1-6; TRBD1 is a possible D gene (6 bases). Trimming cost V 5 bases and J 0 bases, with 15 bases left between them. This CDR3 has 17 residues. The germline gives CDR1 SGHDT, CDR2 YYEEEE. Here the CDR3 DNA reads TGTGCCAGCAGGATGGGGGGGCCTAGCTCCTATAATTCACCCCTCCACTTT. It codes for CASRMGGPSSYNSPLHF.

CDR3 coding DNA: TGCGCCAGCAGTCGCGGAGCGAACACCGGGGAGCTGTTTTTT. Translating it yields CASSRGANTGELFF. The gene calls are TRBV10-2 and TRBJ2-2, with unresolved D. The CDR3 runs to 14 residues. Trimming stripped 5 bases from V and 0 bases from J, with 7 bases between. Germline CDR1 and CDR2: WSHSY and SAAADI.

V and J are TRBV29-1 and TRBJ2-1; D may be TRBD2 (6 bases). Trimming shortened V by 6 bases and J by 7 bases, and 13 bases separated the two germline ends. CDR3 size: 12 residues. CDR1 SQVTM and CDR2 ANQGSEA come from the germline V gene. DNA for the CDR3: TGCAGCGTCTCGACTGGGGGGAATGAGCAGTTCTTC. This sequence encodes CSVSTGGNEQFF.

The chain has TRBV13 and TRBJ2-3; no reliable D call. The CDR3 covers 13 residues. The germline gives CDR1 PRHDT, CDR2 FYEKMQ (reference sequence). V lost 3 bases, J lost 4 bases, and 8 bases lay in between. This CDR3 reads CASSLGSADTQYF. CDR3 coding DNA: TGTGCCAGCAGCTTGGGCTCCGCAGATACGCAGTATTTT.

The CDR3 DNA is TGTGCCAGCAGTCTCCACACTTCCTACGAGCAGTACTTC. Its translation: CASSLHTSYEQYF. The chain links TRBV6-2 or TRBV6-3 to TRBJ2-7; D remains unclear. The length of the CDR3 is 13 residues. V lost 5 bases and J 1 base, leaving 9 bases between the germline ends. CDR1 MNHEY and CDR2 SVGEGT come from the germline V gene.

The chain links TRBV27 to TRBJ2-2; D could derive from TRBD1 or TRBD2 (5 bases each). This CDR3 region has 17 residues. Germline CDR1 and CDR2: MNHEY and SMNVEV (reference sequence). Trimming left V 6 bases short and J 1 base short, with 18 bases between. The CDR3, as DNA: TGTGCCAGCAGACTCTTTTGGGACCGGGAGAACACCGGGGAGCTGTTTTTT. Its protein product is CASRLFWDRENTGELFF.

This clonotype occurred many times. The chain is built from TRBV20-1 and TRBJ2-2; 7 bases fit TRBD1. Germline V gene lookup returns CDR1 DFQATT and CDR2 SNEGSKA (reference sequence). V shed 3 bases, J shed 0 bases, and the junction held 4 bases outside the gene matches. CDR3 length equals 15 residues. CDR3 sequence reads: CSASRGQTNTGELFF. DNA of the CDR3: TGCAGTGCTAGCCGGGGACAGACGAACACCGGGGAGCTGTTTTTT.

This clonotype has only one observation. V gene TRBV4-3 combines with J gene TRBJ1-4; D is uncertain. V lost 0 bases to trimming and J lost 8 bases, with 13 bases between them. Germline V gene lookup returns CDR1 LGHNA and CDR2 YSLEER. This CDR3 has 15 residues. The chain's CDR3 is CASSQDLGQTEKLFF. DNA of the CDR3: TGCGCCAGCAGCCAAGATTTGGGCCAGACGGAAAAACTGTTTTTT.

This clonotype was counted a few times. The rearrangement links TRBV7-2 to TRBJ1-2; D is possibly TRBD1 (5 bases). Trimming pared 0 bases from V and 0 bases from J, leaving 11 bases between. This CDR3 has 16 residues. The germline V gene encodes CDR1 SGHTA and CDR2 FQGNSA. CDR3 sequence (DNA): TGTGCCAGCAGCTTAGCAGCGACAGCAACTAACTATGGCTACACCTTC. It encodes CASSLAATATNYGYTF.

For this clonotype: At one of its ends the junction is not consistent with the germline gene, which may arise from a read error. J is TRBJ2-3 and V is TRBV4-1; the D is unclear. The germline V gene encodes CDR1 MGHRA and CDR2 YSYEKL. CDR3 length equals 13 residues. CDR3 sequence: CASSPRIGDTQYF. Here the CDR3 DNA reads TGTGCCAGCAGCCCCCGTATCGGAGATACGCAGTATTTT.

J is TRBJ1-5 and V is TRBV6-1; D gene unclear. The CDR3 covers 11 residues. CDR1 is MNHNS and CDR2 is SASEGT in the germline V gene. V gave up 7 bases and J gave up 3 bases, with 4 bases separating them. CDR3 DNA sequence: TGTGCCAGCAACGACAATCAGCCCCAGCATTTT. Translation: CASNDNQPQHF.

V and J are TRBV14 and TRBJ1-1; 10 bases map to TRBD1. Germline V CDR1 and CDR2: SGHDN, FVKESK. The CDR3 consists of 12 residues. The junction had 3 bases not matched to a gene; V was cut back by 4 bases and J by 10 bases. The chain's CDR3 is CASSRQGATAFF. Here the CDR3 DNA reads TGTGCCAGCAGCCGACAGGGGGCTACAGCTTTCTTT.

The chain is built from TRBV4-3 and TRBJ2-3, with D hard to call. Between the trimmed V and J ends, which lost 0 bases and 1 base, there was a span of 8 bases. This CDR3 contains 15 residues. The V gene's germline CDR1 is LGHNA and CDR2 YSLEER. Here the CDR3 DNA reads TGCGCCAGCAGCCAAGAGCTACCTGGCACAGATACGCAGTATTTT. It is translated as CASSQELPGTDTQYF.

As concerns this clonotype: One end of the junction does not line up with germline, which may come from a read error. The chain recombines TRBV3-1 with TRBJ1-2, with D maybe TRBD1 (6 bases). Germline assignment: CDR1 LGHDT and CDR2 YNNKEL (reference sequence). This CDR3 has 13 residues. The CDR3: CASSHRVDYGCTF. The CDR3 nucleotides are TGTGCCAGCAGTCACAGGGTGGACTATGGCTGCACCTTC.

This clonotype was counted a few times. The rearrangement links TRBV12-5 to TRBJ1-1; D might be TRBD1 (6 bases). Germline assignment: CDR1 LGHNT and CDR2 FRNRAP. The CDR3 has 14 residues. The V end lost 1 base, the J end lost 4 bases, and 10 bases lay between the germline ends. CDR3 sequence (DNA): TGTGCTAGTGGTTTGGGGAGACAGGCCACTGAAGCTTTCTTT. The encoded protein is CASGLGRQATEAFF. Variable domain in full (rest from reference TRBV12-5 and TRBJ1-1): DARVTQTPRHKVTEMGQEVTMRCQPILGHNTVFWYRQTMMQGLELLAYFRNRAPLDDSGMPKDRFSAEMPDATLATLKIQPSEPRDSAVYFCASGLGRQATEAFFGQGTRLTVV.

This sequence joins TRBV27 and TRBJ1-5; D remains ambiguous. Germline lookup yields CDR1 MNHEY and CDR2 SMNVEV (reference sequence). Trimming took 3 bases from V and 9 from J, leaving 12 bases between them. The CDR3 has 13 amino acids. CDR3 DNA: TGTGCCAGCAGTTTCATGTGGGGTCGGCCCCAGCATTTT. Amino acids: CASSFMWGRPQHF.

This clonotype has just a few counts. Here the CDR3 DNA reads TGCAGTGCTAGAGATTTTAGACAGTCTAGCACAGATACGCAGTATTTT. Translating gives CSARDFRQSSTDTQYF. The rearrangement links TRBV20-1 to TRBJ2-3; possible D gene TRBD1, 5 bases. Germline lookup yields CDR1 DFQATT and CDR2 SNEGSKA (reference sequence). Trimming cost V 0 bases and J 0 bases, with 13 bases left between them. The CDR3 sequence is 16 residues long.

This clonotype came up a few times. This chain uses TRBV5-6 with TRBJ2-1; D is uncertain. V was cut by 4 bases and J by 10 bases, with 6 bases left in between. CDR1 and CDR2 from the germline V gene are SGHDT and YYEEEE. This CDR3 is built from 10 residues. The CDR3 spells CASSRCEQFF. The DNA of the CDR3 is TGTGCCAGCAGCAGGTGCGAGCAGTTCTTC.

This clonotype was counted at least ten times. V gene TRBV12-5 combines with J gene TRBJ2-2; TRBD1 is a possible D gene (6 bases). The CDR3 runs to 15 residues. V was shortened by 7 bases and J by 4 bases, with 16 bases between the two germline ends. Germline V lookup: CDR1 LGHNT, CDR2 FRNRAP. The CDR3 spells CASERSGAGTGELFF. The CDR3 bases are TGTGCTAGTGAAAGGTCAGGGGCGGGCACCGGGGAGCTGTTTTTT.

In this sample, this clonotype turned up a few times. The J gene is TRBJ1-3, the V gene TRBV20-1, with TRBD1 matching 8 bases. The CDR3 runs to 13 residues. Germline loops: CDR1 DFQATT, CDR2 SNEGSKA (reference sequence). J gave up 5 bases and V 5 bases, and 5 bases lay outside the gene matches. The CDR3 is CSAFWTGRNTIYF. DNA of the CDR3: TGCAGTGCTTTCTGGACAGGGAGAAACACCATATATTTT.

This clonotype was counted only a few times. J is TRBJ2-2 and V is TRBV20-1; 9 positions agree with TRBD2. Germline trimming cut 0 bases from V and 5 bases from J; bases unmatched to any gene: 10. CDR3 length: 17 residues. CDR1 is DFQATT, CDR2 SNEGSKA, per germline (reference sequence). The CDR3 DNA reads TGCAGTGCTAGAGATACCGGAGCGGGAGGTCGGACCGGGGAGCTGTTTTTT. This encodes CSARDTGAGGRTGELFF.

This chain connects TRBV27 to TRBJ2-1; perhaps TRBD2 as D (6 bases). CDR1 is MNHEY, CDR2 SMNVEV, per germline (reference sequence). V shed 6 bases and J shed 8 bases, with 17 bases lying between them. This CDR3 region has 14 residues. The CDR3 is CASSLTSILHEQFF. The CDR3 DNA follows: TGTGCCAGCAGCTTGACTAGTATTCTCCATGAGCAGTTCTTC.

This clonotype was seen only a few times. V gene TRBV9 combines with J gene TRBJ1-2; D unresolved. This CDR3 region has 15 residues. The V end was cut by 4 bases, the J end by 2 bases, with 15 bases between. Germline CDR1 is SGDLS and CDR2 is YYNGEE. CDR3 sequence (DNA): TGTGCCAGCAGCCCGCCCGGGTCTGGGAACTATGGCTACACCTTC. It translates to CASSPPGSGNYGYTF.

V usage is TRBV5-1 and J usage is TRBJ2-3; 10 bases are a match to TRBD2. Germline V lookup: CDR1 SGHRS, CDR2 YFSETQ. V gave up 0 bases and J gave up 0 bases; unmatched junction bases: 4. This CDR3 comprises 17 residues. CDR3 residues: CASSLGLAGYSTDTQYF. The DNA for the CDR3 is TGCGCCAGCAGCTTGGGACTAGCGGGCTATAGCACAGATACGCAGTATTTT.